This T cell receptor (beta chain) came from a study of blood T cell repertoires in COVID-19. Per germline, CDR1 SGHNT and CDR2 YYREEE (reference sequence). The CDR3 is made up of 15 amino acids. Trimming stripped 1 base from V and 1 base from J, with 10 bases between. This table comes from immunoSEQ multiplex PCR, and its TCRdb copy is limited to in-frame clones, with some not included. There are approximately 65,000 clones in the sample; 90% to 95% occur only once, and approximately 2.6% lies in the top ten. Sequencing input: peripheral blood. The receptor was derived from a man in his 70s with active COVID-19. The chain links TRBV5-4 to TRBJ2-3, with D perhaps matching TRBD1 (6 bases). CDR3 nucleotides: TGTGCCAGCAGCTTGAAGGGGGTCGGCACAGATACGCAGTATTTT. The encoded protein is CASSLKGVGTDTQYF.